The 5 T cell receptor beta chains listed next were all sequenced from one sample in a study of STAT5B mutations in CD4+ large granular lymphocyte leukemia. Clones were sequenced by immunoSEQ multiplex PCR, and TCRdb holds only the in-frame ones, with some missing. This sample has about 40,000 clones, with roughly 84% found just once. The sequencing sample was made of CD4+ T cells from blood buffy coats. The receptors were sampled from a human donor in good health.

This rearrangement joins TRBV5-1 to TRBJ1-2, with D unclear. Deletions cut 2 bases from V and 4 bases from J, with 12 bases between. Germline CDR1 and CDR2: SGHRS and YFSETQ. The CDR3 runs 14 residues. DNA of the CDR3: TGCGCCAGCAGCTTAAGTTTCAGTACCTATGGCTACACCTTC. Protein product: CASSLSFSTYGYTF.

The V and J genes are TRBV6-5 and TRBJ2-3; maybe TRBD1 (6 bases). Trimming shortened V by 2 bases and J by 0 bases, and 9 bases separated the two germline ends. CDR3 length: 15 amino acids. The germline gives CDR1 MNHEY, CDR2 SVGAGI. The CDR3 protein is CASSYQTGSTDTQYF. CDR3 coding DNA: TGTGCCAGCAGTTACCAGACAGGTAGCACAGATACGCAGTATTTT.

This clone was seen more than once but under ten times. V gene TRBV20-1 combines with J gene TRBJ2-7; perhaps D is TRBD1 or TRBD2 (5 bases each). The germline V gene has CDR1 DFQATT and CDR2 SNEGSKA (reference sequence). The CDR3 covers 11 residues. V lost 3 bases, J lost 9 bases, and 12 bases lay in between. CDR3 sequence: CSASGALGQYF. The CDR3 bases are TGCAGTGCTAGCGGGGCGTTGGGGCAGTACTTC.

The CDR3 here is CASGLGGQGKNEQFF. CDR3 coding DNA: TGTGCTAGTGGACTGGGGGGACAGGGGAAGAATGAGCAGTTCTTC. This chain connects TRBV12-5 to TRBJ2-1, with 10 bases matching TRBD1. CDR1 and CDR2 from the germline V gene are LGHNT and FRNRAP. V lost 6 bases, J lost 7 bases, and 9 bases stayed unmatched. The CDR3 sequence is 15 residues long.

V usage is TRBV27 and J usage is TRBJ1-5, with unresolved D. Germline V CDR1 and CDR2: MNHEY, SMNVEV (reference sequence). V was cut by 5 bases and J by 3 bases, with 11 bases left in between. The CDR3 runs 14 residues. The CDR3 protein is CASSRAGHNQPQHF. The DNA for the CDR3 is TGTGCCAGCAGTAGAGCAGGTCACAATCAGCCCCAGCATTTT.